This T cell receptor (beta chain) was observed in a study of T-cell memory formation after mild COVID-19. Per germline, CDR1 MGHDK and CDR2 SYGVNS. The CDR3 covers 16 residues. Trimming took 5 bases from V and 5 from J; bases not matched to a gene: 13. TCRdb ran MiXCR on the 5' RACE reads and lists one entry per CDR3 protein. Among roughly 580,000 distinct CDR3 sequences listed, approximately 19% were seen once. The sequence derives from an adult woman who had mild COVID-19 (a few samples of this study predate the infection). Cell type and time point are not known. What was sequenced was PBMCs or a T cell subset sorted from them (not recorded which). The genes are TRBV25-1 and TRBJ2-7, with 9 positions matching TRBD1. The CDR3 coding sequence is TGTGCCAGCAGTTCAGGGACAGGGAAGAAGCGAGACGAGCAGTACTTC. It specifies CASSSGTGKKRDEQYF.